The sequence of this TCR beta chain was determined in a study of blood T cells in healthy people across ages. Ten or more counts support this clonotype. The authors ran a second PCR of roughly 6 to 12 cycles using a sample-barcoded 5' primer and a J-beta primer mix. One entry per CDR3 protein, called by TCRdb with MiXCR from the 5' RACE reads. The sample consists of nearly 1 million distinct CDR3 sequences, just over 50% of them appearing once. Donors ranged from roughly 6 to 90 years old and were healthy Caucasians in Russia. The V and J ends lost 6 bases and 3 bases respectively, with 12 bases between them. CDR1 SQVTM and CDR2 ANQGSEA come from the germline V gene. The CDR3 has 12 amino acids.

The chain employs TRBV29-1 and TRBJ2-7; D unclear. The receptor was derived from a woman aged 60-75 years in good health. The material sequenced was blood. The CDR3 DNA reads TGCAGCGTGACCCCGGACGGCTACGAGCAGTACTTC. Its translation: CSVTPDGYEQYF.